This paragraph covers one T cell receptor beta chain sequence. No antigen is known for it. TCRdb reanalysed the 5' RACE reads using MiXCR and keeps one entry per CDR3 protein. The profile covers nearly 350,000 distinct CDR3 sequences, with roughly 13% appearing a single time and about 22% taken by the ten largest. Trimming removed 4 bases from V and 8 bases from J; junction bases left unmatched: 16. Germline V gene lookup returns CDR1 SGHRS and CDR2 YFSETQ. The CDR3 has 17 residues. This entry is derived from a study of T-cell memory formation after mild COVID-19. Findings and limits, study-wide: Contracting clones from day 15 to 85 had balanced CD4/CD8; later expanders favoured CD4+. Confirmation was lacking for SARS-CoV-2 specificity of second-wave clones that peaked on day 37.

This clonotype originated in a man between 18 and 29 years old who had mild COVID-19 (a few samples of this study predate the infection). Cell type and time point are not known. Input material: PBMCs or a T cell subset sorted from them (not recorded which). J is TRBJ2-2 and V is TRBV5-1, with 8 bases aligning to TRBD1. CDR3 loop: CASSHLVPGQAPGELFF. The CDR3 coding sequence is TGCGCCAGCAGCCACCTAGTCCCGGGACAGGCTCCTGGGGAGCTGTTTTTT.